One and the same sample provided the 28 T cell receptor beta chains below, sequenced in a study of cytomegalovirus exposure and HLA in healthy donors. This table comes from immunoSEQ multiplex PCR, and its TCRdb copy is limited to in-frame clones, with some not included. The data contain about 140,000 clones, around 84% of them singletons. The sample was PBMCs. The receptor source for this set is a man aged 18 to 30 in good health and CMV-seropositive.

The rearrangement links TRBV6-5 to TRBJ2-7; D is unclear. The V and J ends lost 7 bases and 2 bases respectively, with 12 bases between them. The CDR3 length is 13 residues. Per germline, CDR1 MNHEY and CDR2 SVGAGI. This CDR3 reads CASKVSGAYEQYF. The CDR3 DNA follows: TGTGCCAGCAAGGTCTCGGGTGCCTACGAGCAGTACTTC.

The chain has TRBV7-9 and TRBJ1-1, with D tentatively TRBD1 (5 bases). V was pared by 3 bases and J by 7 bases, with 12 bases between. The CDR3 is 13 amino acids. Germline V gene lookup returns CDR1 SEHNR and CDR2 FQNEAQ (reference sequence). DNA of the CDR3: TGTGCCAGCAGCTTCGGGGGTTCCAGTGAAGCTTTCTTT. Translating it yields CASSFGGSSEAFF.

Only one count was recorded for this clone. The chain recombines TRBV11-2 with TRBJ1-1, with D perhaps matching TRBD1 (6 bases). CDR3 length equals 18 residues. The germline V gene has CDR1 SGHAT and CDR2 FQNNGV. The V end was cut by 7 bases, the J end by 3 bases, with 27 bases between. The CDR3 region has the DNA TGTGCCAGCACCTTGAACTCCCTCCCCCGGGACAAATACACTGAAGCTTTCTTT. Its translation is CASTLNSLPRDKYTEAFF.

This chain uses TRBV27 with TRBJ2-1; TRBD1 matches 7 bases. There are 16 residues in the CDR3. Germline assignment: CDR1 MNHEY and CDR2 SMNVEV (reference sequence). The trim removed 5 bases at V and 5 bases at J, leaving 12 bases unmatched. CDR3 nucleotide sequence: TGTGCCAGCAGTCGCTCCACAGGGGAATGGGACAATGAGCAGTTCTTC. Translation gives CASSRSTGEWDNEQFF.

This chain joins TRBV27 and TRBJ2-7; the D gene is possibly TRBD1 (6 bases). The CDR3 runs to 14 residues. In germline, CDR1 is MNHEY, CDR2 SMNVEV (reference sequence). The V gene lost 6 bases and the J gene lost 1 base, with 13 bases spanning the gap. CDR3 sequence (DNA): TGTGCCAGCAGCTCACCGGGACATTCCTACGAGCAGTACTTC. Its translation: CASSSPGHSYEQYF.

The chain uses TRBV7-9 and TRBJ2-1; tentatively, D is TRBD1 (5 bases). CDR3 length: 12 residues. V dropped 3 bases and J dropped 8 bases, with 8 bases sitting between them. In germline, CDR1 is SEHNR, CDR2 FQNEAQ (reference sequence). CDR3 nucleotide sequence: TGTGCCAGCAGCTTCTCAGGGTATGAGCAGTTCTTC. Its protein is CASSFSGYEQFF.

The chain has TRBV6-6 and TRBJ1-2; D may be TRBD1 (5 bases). The CDR3 loop spans 14 amino acids. With 5 bases removed from V and 5 bases from J, the gap between germline ends came to 15 bases. Germline CDR1 and CDR2: MNHNY and SVGAGI (reference sequence). The CDR3 sequence: CASSLSSSGYGYTF. CDR3 coding DNA: TGTGCCAGCAGTCTCTCAAGCTCAGGGTATGGCTACACCTTC.

This rearrangement joins TRBV9 to TRBJ2-3, with 11 bases that match TRBD2. There are 16 residues in the CDR3. Germline V gene sequence: CDR1 SGDLS, CDR2 YYNGEE. Losses at the gene ends were 0 bases for V and 5 bases for J; bases not matched to a gene: 5. In DNA, the CDR3 is TGTGCCAGCAGCGTAGGAACTAGCGGGGGAGGAGATACGCAGTATTTT. Translation gives CASSVGTSGGGDTQYF.

The chain recombines TRBV7-2 with TRBJ2-7; 8 bases agree with TRBD2. Per the germline V gene, CDR1 is SGHTA and CDR2 is FQGNSA. Trimming at V came to 4 bases and at J to 3 bases, leaving 14 bases not matched to a gene. The CDR3 totals 17 residues. The CDR3 loop is CASSWVAGLSSYYEQYF. The CDR3 DNA sequence: TGTGCCAGCAGCTGGGTAGCGGGATTGAGTAGTTACTACGAGCAGTACTTC.

The rearrangement joins TRBV6-5 to TRBJ2-7; D unresolved. The CDR3 spans 15 residues. CDR1 is MNHEY, CDR2 SVGAGI, per germline. The V end lost 0 bases, the J end lost 0 bases, and 9 bases lay between the germline ends. The CDR3 reads CASSYSGQSSYEQYF. CDR3 nucleotide sequence: TGTGCCAGCAGTTACTCGGGCCAGTCCTCCTACGAGCAGTACTTC.

The rearrangement links TRBV25-1 to TRBJ2-5; 7 bases match TRBD2. V was clipped by 5 bases and J by 4 bases; unmatched bases: 7. CDR3 length: 14 amino acids. Germline V lookup: CDR1 MGHDK, CDR2 SYGVNS. This chain's CDR3 is CASSSRLAGETQYF. The DNA for the CDR3 is TGTGCCAGCAGTTCGAGACTAGCTGGAGAGACCCAGTACTTC.

V usage is TRBV2 and J usage is TRBJ2-2; 12 bases are a match to TRBD1. Germline trimming cut 7 bases from V and 6 bases from J; bases unmatched to any gene: 3. Per germline, CDR1 SNHLY and CDR2 FYNNEI. The CDR3 consists of 14 residues. In nucleotides, the CDR3 is TGTGCCAGCATGGGACAGGGGGCTGCCGGGGAGCTGTTTTTT. It codes for CASMGQGAAGELFF.

The rearrangement joins TRBV2 to TRBJ1-1; D might be TRBD1 (5 bases). V shed 4 bases and J shed 6 bases, with 15 bases lying between them. CDR1 SNHLY and CDR2 FYNNEI come from the germline V gene. The CDR3 consists of 14 residues. CDR3 DNA sequence: TGTGCCAGCAGTGCCGGGATGGGGGGATCTGAAGCTTTCTTT. Residues: CASSAGMGGSEAFF.

The V and J genes are TRBV6-1 and TRBJ1-2; TRBD1 might be the D (6 bases). Trimming cost V 2 bases and J 4 bases, with 20 bases left between them. The CDR3 is made up of 17 amino acids. Germline V gene sequence: CDR1 MNHNS, CDR2 SASEGT. The chain's CDR3 is CASSEMTGVVQGYGYTF. As DNA, the CDR3 is TGTGCCAGCAGTGAAATGACAGGAGTGGTCCAGGGCTATGGCTACACCTTC.

The chain uses TRBV5-6 and TRBJ1-3; 9 positions agree with TRBD1. The germline gives CDR1 SGHDT, CDR2 YYEEEE. This CDR3 is 15 amino acids long. Trimming at V came to 2 bases and at J to 1 base, leaving 1 base not matched to a gene. In nucleotides, the CDR3 is TGTGCCAGCAGCTTTGGGACAGGGTCTGGAAACACCATATATTTT. Its protein product is CASSFGTGSGNTIYF.

The chain links TRBV4-2 to TRBJ2-7; D not resolved. Germline CDR1 and CDR2: LGHNA and YNFKEQ. V gave up 0 bases and J gave up 3 bases, with 6 bases separating them. CDR3 length: 13 residues. The DNA for the CDR3 is TGTGCCAGCAGCCAAGACCGTTACTACGAGCAGTACTTC. Amino acids: CASSQDRYYEQYF.

This chain connects TRBV19 to TRBJ2-5, with TRBD2 as a possible D gene (6 bases). Trimming shortened V by 8 bases and J by 5 bases, and 18 bases separated the two germline ends. The CDR3 is 14 amino acids. Germline assignment: CDR1 LNHDA and CDR2 SQIVND (reference sequence). CDR3 bases: TGTGCCAGTCAGTCGGGGCGGGGTTCGGAGACCCAGTACTTC. Translating it yields CASQSGRGSETQYF.

V gene TRBV7-8 combines with J gene TRBJ2-1, with D maybe TRBD2 (6 bases). The CDR3 consists of 16 residues. Germline V gives CDR1 SGHVS, CDR2 FQNEAQ. V dropped 1 base and J dropped 1 base, with 11 bases sitting between them. The CDR3 loop is CASSLEASVSYNEQFF. The CDR3 DNA follows: TGTGCCAGCAGCTTAGAGGCTAGCGTTTCCTACAATGAGCAGTTCTTC. The whole variable domain, remainder taken from reference TRBV7-8 and TRBJ2-1, is GAGVSQSPRYKVAKRGQDVALRCDPISGHVSLFWYQQALGQGPEFLTYFQNEAQLDKSGLPSDRFFAERPEGSVSTLKIQRTQQEDSAVYLCASSLEASVSYNEQFFGPGTRLTVL.

The CDR3 loop reads CASSPPSSGSLNEQFF. As DNA, the CDR3 is TGTGCCAGCTCACCACCATCTAGCGGGAGTCTGAATGAGCAGTTCTTC. The chain couples TRBV18 to TRBJ2-1; 10 nucleotides agree with TRBD2. Germline loops: CDR1 KGHSH, CDR2 LQKENI. Trimming at V came to 0 bases and at J to 7 bases, leaving 6 bases not matched to a gene. The CDR3 is made up of 16 amino acids.

The V gene is TRBV7-8, the J gene TRBJ2-3; TRBD2 matches 7 bases. Trimming at V came to 5 bases and at J to 1 base, leaving 21 bases not matched to a gene. The CDR3 is made up of 20 amino acids. From germline, CDR1 is SGHVS and CDR2 FQNEAQ. This chain's CDR3 is CASSPGRVGLIRPGTDTQYF. The CDR3 DNA reads TGTGCCAGCAGCCCCGGGCGTGTGGGACTAATAAGGCCTGGCACAGATACGCAGTATTTT.

This chain joins TRBV7-8 and TRBJ1-1; TRBD1 matches at 7 bases. Germline V lookup: CDR1 SGHVS, CDR2 FQNEAQ. The CDR3 sequence is 14 residues long. Trimming cost V 5 bases and J 5 bases; bases outside gene matches: 8. DNA of the CDR3: TGTGCCAGCAGCCTACCAGGGGGGAGGACTGAAGCTTTCTTT. Protein sequence: CASSLPGGRTEAFF.

The genes are TRBV5-1 and TRBJ2-7; TRBD1 matches at 7 bases. J was trimmed by 3 bases and V by 4 bases; bases with no gene match: 10. CDR1 is SGHRS, CDR2 YFSETQ, per germline. CDR3 size: 15 residues. CDR3 in DNA: TGCGCCAGCAGCGATAGGGGGCTGGCAGACTACGAGCAGTACTTC. Its protein product is CASSDRGLADYEQYF.

The V and J genes are TRBV5-1 and TRBJ2-5; weak D call: TRBD1 (6 bases). The V gene lost 0 bases and the J gene lost 2 bases, with 11 bases spanning the gap. Per the germline V gene, CDR1 is SGHRS and CDR2 is YFSETQ. This CDR3 is 15 amino acids long. The CDR3 here is CASSLAVGAQETQYF. The CDR3 DNA reads as TGCGCCAGCAGCTTGGCTGTGGGGGCACAAGAGACCCAGTACTTC.

V usage is TRBV6-5 and J usage is TRBJ1-6; TRBD1 matches 8 bases. Trimming removed 4 bases from V and 7 bases from J; junction bases left unmatched: 6. CDR1 is MNHEY, CDR2 SVGAGI, per germline. This CDR3 spans 15 amino acids. CDR3 bases: TGTGCCAGCAGTTTCGACAGGGGTCGGAATTCACCCCTCCACTTT. Encoded protein: CASSFDRGRNSPLHF.

The chain carries TRBV6-5 and TRBJ2-5, with a possible D match to TRBD1 (5 bases). Germline lookup yields CDR1 MNHEY and CDR2 SVGAGI. The CDR3 is 13 amino acids. V lost 6 bases, J lost 3 bases, and 11 bases lay in between. The CDR3 DNA is TGTGCCAGCAGCCCCCCAGGGAAAGAGACCCAGTACTTC. Protein sequence: CASSPPGKETQYF.

This clone showed up just once. The chain couples TRBV6-1 to TRBJ2-3; D unclear. There are 14 residues in the CDR3. V lost 2 bases to trimming and J lost 0 bases, with 6 bases between them. Germline CDR1 reads MNHNS; CDR2 reads SASEGT. For the CDR3, the DNA is TGTGCCAGCAGTGAAAGCCCTAGCACAGATACGCAGTATTTT. It codes for CASSESPSTDTQYF.

This chain links TRBV12-2 with TRBJ2-3; the table calls TRBD2, which could not be checked here. TRBV12-2 is a pseudogene segment. There are 15 residues in the CDR3. Here the CDR3 reads CASRPGGPVTDTQYF. DNA of the CDR3: TGTGCAAGTCGCCCGGGGGGGCCCGTCACAGATACGCAGTATTTT.

This chain joins TRBV2 and TRBJ1-2; the match to TRBD1 covers 11 bases. CDR1 and CDR2 from the germline V gene are SNHLY and FYNNEI. The CDR3 spans 15 residues. V lost 2 bases and J lost 5; bases outside the gene matches: 4. CDR3 in amino acids: CASSERTGGSYGYTF. CDR3 DNA: TGTGCCAGCAGTGAAAGGACAGGGGGCTCGTATGGCTACACCTTC.